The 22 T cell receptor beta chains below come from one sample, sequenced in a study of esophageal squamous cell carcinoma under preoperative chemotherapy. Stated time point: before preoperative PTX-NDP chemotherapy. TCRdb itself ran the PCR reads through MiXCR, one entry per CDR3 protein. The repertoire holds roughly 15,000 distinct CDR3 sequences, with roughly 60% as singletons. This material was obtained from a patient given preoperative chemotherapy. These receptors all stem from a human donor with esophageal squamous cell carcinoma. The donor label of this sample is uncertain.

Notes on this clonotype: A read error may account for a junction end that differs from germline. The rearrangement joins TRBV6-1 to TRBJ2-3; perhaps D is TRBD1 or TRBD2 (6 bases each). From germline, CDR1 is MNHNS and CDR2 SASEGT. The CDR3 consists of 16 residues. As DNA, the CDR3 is TGTGCCAGCACGCCCCTAGGGGGGCGTAACAAAGAGACGCAGTATTTC. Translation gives CASTPLGGRNKETQYF.

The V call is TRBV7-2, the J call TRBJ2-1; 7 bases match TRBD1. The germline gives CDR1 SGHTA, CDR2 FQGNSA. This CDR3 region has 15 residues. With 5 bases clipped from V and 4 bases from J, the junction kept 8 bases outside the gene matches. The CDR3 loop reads CASSRQGLGYNEQFF. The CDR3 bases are TGTGCCAGCAGCAGACAGGGATTAGGGTACAATGAGCAGTTCTTC.

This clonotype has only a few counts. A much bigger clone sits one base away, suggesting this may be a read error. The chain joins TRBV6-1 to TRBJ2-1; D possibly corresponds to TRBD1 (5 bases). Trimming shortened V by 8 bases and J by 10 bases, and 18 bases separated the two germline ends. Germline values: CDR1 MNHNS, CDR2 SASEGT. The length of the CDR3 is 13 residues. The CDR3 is CASRIDSSYEQFF. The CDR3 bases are TGTGCCAGCCGTATAGACAGCTCCTACGAGCAGTTCTTC.

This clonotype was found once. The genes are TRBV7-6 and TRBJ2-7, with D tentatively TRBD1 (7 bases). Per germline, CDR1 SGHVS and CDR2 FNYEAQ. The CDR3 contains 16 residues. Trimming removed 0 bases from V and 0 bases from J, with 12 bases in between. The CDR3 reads CASSLAAGQLSYEQYF. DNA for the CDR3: TGTGCCAGCAGCTTAGCGGCGGGACAGCTCTCCTACGAGCAGTACTTC.

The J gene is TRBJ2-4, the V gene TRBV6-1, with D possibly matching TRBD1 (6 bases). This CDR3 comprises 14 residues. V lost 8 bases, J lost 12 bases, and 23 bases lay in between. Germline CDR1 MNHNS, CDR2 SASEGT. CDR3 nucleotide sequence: TGTGCCAGCGGAGCCGGACGGCAAGGGGACACTCAGTACTTC. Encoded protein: CASGAGRQGDTQYF.

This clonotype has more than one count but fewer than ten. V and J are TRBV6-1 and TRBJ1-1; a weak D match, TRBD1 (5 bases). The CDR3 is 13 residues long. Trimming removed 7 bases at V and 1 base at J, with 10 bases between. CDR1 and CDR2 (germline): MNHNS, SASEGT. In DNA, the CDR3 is TGTGCCAGCACCCGGGGGGAGAACACTGAAGCTTTCTTT. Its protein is CASTRGENTEAFF.

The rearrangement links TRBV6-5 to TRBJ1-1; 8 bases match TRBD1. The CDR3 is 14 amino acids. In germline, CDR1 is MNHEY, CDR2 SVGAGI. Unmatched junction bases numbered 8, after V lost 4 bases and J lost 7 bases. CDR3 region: CASSSTGANGEAFF. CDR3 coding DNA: TGTGCCAGCAGTTCGACAGGGGCCAATGGTGAAGCTTTCTTT.

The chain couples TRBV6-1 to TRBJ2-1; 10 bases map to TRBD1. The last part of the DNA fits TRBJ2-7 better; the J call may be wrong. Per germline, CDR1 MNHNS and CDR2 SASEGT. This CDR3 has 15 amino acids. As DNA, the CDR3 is TGTGCCAGCAGTGTCTTGAGACAGGGGGCTTCGGAGCAGTACTTC. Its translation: CASSVLRQGASEQYF.

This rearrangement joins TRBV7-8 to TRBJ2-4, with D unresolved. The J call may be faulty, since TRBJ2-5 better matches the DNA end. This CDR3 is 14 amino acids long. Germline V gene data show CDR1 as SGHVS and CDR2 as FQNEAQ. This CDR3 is CASSLLETQETQYF. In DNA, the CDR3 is TGTGCCAGCAGCTTATTAGAAACGCAAGAGACCCAGTACTTC.

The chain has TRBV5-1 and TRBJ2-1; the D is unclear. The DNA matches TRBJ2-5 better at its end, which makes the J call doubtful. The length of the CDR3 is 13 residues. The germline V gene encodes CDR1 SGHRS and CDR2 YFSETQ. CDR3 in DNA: TGCGCCAGCAGCTTGGTGGGGAAAGAGACCCAGTACTTC. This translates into CASSLVGKETQYF.

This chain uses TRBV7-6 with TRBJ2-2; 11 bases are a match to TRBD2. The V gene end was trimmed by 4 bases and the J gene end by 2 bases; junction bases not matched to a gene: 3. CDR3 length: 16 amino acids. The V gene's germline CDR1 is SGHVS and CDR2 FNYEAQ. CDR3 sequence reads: CASSSGLAANTGELFF. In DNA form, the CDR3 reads TGTGCCAGCAGCTCGGGACTAGCGGCTAACACCGGGGAGCTGTTTTTT.

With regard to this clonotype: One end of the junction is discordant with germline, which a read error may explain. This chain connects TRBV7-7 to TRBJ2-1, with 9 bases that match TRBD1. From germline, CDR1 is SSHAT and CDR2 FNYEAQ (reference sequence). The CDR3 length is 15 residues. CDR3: CASSPGTGLGDEQFF. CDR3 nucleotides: TGTGCTAGCAGCCCTGGGACAGGGCTTGGGGATGAGCAGTTCTTC.

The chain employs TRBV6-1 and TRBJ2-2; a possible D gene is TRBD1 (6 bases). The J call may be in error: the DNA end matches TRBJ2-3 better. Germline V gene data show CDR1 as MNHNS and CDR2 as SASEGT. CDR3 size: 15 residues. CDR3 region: CASSEAGVSAGAQYF. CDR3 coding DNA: TGTGCCAGCAGTGAAGCGGGCGTGAGCGCAGGGGCGCAGTATTTT.

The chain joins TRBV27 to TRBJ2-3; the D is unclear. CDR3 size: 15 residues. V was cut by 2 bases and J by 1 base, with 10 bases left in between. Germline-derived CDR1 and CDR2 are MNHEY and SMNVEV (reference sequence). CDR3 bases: TGTGCCAGCAGTTTAATGGGGTATGGCACAGATACGCAGTATTTT. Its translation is CASSLMGYGTDTQYF.

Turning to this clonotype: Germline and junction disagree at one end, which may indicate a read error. DNA of the CDR3: TGTGCCAGCAGTGGAAGCGGGGGGGGGAGAGCCAAAAATATTCAGTACTTC. Protein product: CASSGSGGGRAKNIQYF. J is TRBJ2-4 and V is TRBV6-1, with 10 bases matching TRBD2. CDR3 length: 17 amino acids. CDR1 and CDR2 from the germline V gene are MNHNS and SASEGT.

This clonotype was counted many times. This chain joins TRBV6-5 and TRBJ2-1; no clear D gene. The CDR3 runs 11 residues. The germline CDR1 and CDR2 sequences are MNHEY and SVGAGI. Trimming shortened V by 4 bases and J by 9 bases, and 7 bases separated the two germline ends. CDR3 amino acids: CASSSLGEQFF. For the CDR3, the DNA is TGTGCCAGCAGTTCCCTGGGTGAGCAGTTCTTC.

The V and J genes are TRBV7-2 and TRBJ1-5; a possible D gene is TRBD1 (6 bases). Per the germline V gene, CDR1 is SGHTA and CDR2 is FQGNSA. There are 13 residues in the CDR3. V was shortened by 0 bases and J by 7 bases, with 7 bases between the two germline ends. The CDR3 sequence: CASSLAGGQPQHF. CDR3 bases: TGTGCCAGCAGCTTAGCCGGGGGCCAGCCCCAGCATTTT. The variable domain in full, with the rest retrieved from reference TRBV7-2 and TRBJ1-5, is GAGVSQSPSNKVTEKGKDVELRCDPISGHTALYWYRQSLGQGLEFLIYFQGNSAPDKSGLPSDRFSAERTGGSVSTLTIQRTQQEDSAVYLCASSLAGGQPQHFGDGTRLSIL.

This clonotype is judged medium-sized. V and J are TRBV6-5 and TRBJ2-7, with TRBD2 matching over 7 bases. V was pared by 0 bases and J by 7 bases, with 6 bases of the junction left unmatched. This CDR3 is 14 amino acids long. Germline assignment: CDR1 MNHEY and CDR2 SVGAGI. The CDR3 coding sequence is TGTGCCAGCAGTTACTCTAGCGGGCAGGGAGAGCAGTACTTC. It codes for CASSYSSGQGEQYF.

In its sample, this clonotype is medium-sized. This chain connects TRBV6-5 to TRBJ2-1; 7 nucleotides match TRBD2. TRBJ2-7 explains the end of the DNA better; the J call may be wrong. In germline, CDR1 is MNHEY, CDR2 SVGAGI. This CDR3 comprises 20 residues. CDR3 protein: CASSYSHIGGGRRSIYEQYF. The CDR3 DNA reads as TGTGCCAGCAGTTACTCTCATATTGGCGGGGGAAGAAGGTCCATCTACGAGCAGTACTTC.

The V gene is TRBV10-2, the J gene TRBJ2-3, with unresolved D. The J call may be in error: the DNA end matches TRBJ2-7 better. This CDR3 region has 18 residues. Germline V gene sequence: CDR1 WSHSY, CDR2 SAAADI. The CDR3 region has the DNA TGCGCCAGCAGTGGATTTCAAAAGGTCTTCCCCTCTGGATACGAGCAGTACTTC. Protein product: CASSGFQKVFPSGYEQYF.

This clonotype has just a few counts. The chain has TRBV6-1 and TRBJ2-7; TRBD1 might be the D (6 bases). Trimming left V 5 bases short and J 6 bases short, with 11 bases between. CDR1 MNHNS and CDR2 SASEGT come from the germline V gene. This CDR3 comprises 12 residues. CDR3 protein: CASSTGSGEQYF. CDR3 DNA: TGTGCCAGCAGTACAGGGTCCGGCGAGCAGTACTTC.

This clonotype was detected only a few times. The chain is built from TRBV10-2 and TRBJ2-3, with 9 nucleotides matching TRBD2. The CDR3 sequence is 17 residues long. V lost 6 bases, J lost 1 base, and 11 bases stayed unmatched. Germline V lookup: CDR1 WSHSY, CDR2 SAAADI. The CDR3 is CASSRLAATSRTDTQYF. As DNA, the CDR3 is TGCGCCAGCAGCAGACTAGCGGCAACGTCCCGCACAGATACGCAGTATTTT.